The TCR beta chain described here comes from a study of T cell changes during pregnancy in multiple sclerosis. Germline V gives CDR1 MDHEN, CDR2 SYDVKM. This CDR3 has 14 residues. V lost 6 bases to trimming and J lost 6 bases; unmatched junction nucleotides: 11. Using immunoSEQ multiplex PCR, the repertoire was profiled, and TCRdb retains in-frame clones only, with some absent. The sample holds around 67,000 clones, 80% to 95% seen once. Sequencing used peripheral blood, obtained in the first trimester of pregnancy. The clonotype was recovered from a female donor with multiple sclerosis, enrolled in a pregnancy study. The chain recombines TRBV28 with TRBJ2-7; 7 bases map to TRBD2. CDR3 coding DNA: TGTGCCAGCAGCCCCGACCTCCGCGGGAGCGAGCAGTACTTC. Translation gives CASSPDLRGSEQYF.